This T cell receptor beta chain was captured by sequencing in a study of cytomegalovirus exposure and HLA in healthy donors. Background on the study: Out of around 360 genotyped donors, about 76% belonged to the Caucasian-associated ancestry cluster. Study results and caveats: Fewer N-insertions than the approximately 680-donor mean were reportedly shown by an Asian-associated ancestry cluster in a later analysis. By a later analysis, the bulk of CMV-associated TCR beta chains appeared HLA-restricted. Excluded: some indistinguishable V segments such as TRBV6-2 and TRBV6-3.

Germline V gives CDR1 SGHTA, CDR2 FQGNSA. Trimming took 2 bases from V and 4 from J; bases not matched to a gene: 6. The CDR3 loop spans 17 amino acids. The PCR contained 60 Vbeta and 13 Jbeta primers. The method was immunoSEQ multiplex PCR; TCRdb's version includes in-frame clones alone and lacks a portion of them. Of 130,000 to 150,000 clones listed, just under 75% were seen once; the top ten hold under 2%. Concerning this clone itself: Its antigen is unidentified.

This TCR came from a woman between 18 and 29 years old in good health and CMV-seronegative. The sample consisted of PBMCs. The genes are TRBV7-2 and TRBJ2-2; 11 nucleotides line up with TRBD2. The CDR3 region is CASSLIAGGPGTGELFF. As DNA, the CDR3 is TGTGCCAGCAGCTTAATAGCGGGAGGGCCGGGCACCGGGGAGCTGTTTTTT.